Following are 18 T cell receptor beta chains from one sample sequenced in a study of cytomegalovirus exposure and HLA in healthy donors. It was with 60 Vbeta and 13 Jbeta primers that the PCR ran. Repertoires were generated with immunoSEQ multiplex PCR, while TCRdb's copy carries only in-frame clones and drops some. The sample features 150,000 or so clones, with 2% to 2.5% in its top ten. Sequencing was done on a sample of PBMCs. These receptors originate from a woman aged 18-35 years in good health and CMV-seronegative.

CDR3 DNA sequence: TGTGCCAGCAGAACAGGGACTAGCGACACCGGGGAGCTGTTTTTT. Translation gives CASRTGTSDTGELFF. The chain joins TRBV27 to TRBJ2-2, with TRBD2 matching 10 bases. The CDR3 contains 15 residues. Germline V CDR1 and CDR2: MNHEY, SMNVEV (reference sequence). With 6 bases clipped from V and 3 bases from J, the junction kept 4 bases outside the gene matches.

J is TRBJ1-5 and V is TRBV27; TRBD1 agrees at 9 bases. The CDR3 covers 13 residues. Germline CDR1 and CDR2: MNHEY and SMNVEV (reference sequence). Trimming at V came to 6 bases and at J to 5 bases, leaving 2 bases not matched to a gene. DNA of the CDR3: TGTGCCAGCAGGGGACAGGGCTATCAGCCCCAGCATTTT. Translated: CASRGQGYQPQHF.

The rearrangement links TRBV19 to TRBJ1-4; TRBD1 agrees at 9 bases. The CDR3 totals 14 residues. V gave up 6 bases and J gave up 7 bases; unmatched junction bases: 6. Looked up from germline, CDR1 is LNHDA and CDR2 is SQIVND (reference sequence). Here the CDR3 DNA reads TGTGCCAGTAGACTACAGGGGGCAGGTGAAAAACTGTTTTTT. Amino acids: CASRLQGAGEKLFF.

This sequence joins TRBV5-1 and TRBJ2-5; a possible D gene is TRBD1 (5 bases). Germline-derived CDR1 and CDR2 are SGHRS and YFSETQ. The V and J ends lost 5 bases and 5 bases respectively, with 16 bases between them. This CDR3 region has 14 residues. For the CDR3, the DNA is TGCGCCAGCAGTAAGGGCAGGGTGGGGGAGACCCAGTACTTC. Its protein is CASSKGRVGETQYF.

The chain combines TRBV14 with TRBJ2-7; D gene unclear. The germline V gene has CDR1 SGHDN and CDR2 FVKESK. The germline V and J ends were trimmed by 0 bases and 6 bases, with 9 bases remaining between them. The CDR3 runs 13 residues. In nucleotides, the CDR3 is TGTGCCAGCAGCCAAGATTTTGGCGGCGAGCAGTACGTC. Protein sequence: CASSQDFGGEQYV.

This chain uses TRBV2 with TRBJ1-2; possibly TRBD1 for D (6 bases). Looked up from germline, CDR1 is SNHLY and CDR2 is FYNNEI. V was shortened by 6 bases and J by 12 bases, with 20 bases between the two germline ends. The CDR3 length is 13 residues. In DNA, the CDR3 is TGTGCCAGCAGACCCCGGGACACAAGCGACCACACCTTC. Translating it yields CASRPRDTSDHTF.

This rearrangement joins TRBV5-4 to TRBJ1-1; no reliable D call. This CDR3 is 14 amino acids long. The germline V gene has CDR1 SGHNT and CDR2 YYREEE (reference sequence). Trimming removed 0 bases from V and 0 bases from J, with 6 bases in between. The CDR3: CASSLGQVNTEAFF. CDR3 nucleotides: TGTGCCAGCAGCTTGGGGCAGGTGAACACTGAAGCTTTCTTT.

The chain joins TRBV7-9 to TRBJ1-4; 9 nucleotides align to TRBD1. This CDR3 comprises 14 residues. CDR1 is SEHNR, CDR2 FQNEAQ, per germline (reference sequence). The trim removed 3 bases at V and 4 bases at J, leaving 0 bases unmatched. CDR3 bases: TGTGCCAGCAGCTTGGGACAGGGTAATGAAAAACTGTTTTTT. Amino acids: CASSLGQGNEKLFF.

The chain combines TRBV6-1 with TRBJ1-1; tentative D call: TRBD1 (6 bases). V shed 4 bases and J shed 4 bases, with 13 bases lying between them. This CDR3 is built from 14 residues. Germline CDR1 MNHNS, CDR2 SASEGT. In nucleotides, the CDR3 is TGTGCCAGCAGTGTAACAGGGTTTGGCACTGAAGCTTTCTTT. As protein: CASSVTGFGTEAFF.

This chain connects TRBV11-1 to TRBJ1-1; D unclear. CDR3 size: 14 residues. The ends were cut back, 5 bases at V and 1 base at J, with 11 bases in the middle. Germline CDR1 is SGHAT and CDR2 is FQDESV (reference sequence). The CDR3 loop is CASSPRVTNTEAFF. CDR3 sequence (DNA): TGTGCCAGCAGCCCCCGGGTTACGAACACTGAAGCTTTCTTT.

The chain employs TRBV21-1 and TRBJ1-4; no DNA check was done on the table's D call, TRBD1. TRBV21-1 is noted as a pseudogene. The CDR3 runs 22 residues. In DNA, the CDR3 is TGTGCCAGCAGCAAGCTTGCCCGCGGCAGGGGCGTGATAGATGGCCGTAATGAAAAACTGTTTTTT. This sequence encodes CASSKLARGRGVIDGRNEKLFF.

V and J are TRBV6-5 and TRBJ2-5; weak D call: TRBD2 (5 bases). Germline loops: CDR1 MNHEY, CDR2 SVGAGI. With 8 bases removed from V and 2 bases from J, the gap between germline ends came to 9 bases. The CDR3 spans 12 residues. The CDR3 DNA sequence: TGTGCCAGCGCCAGCGGACAAGAGACCCAGTACTTC. Translating gives CASASGQETQYF.

J is TRBJ2-7 and V is TRBV28, with 12 bases matching TRBD2. CDR3 length: 15 residues. With 5 bases clipped from V and 1 base from J, the junction kept 3 bases outside the gene matches. Germline V gene lookup returns CDR1 MDHEN and CDR2 SYDVKM. CDR3 sequence: CASSATSGRSYEQYV. The CDR3 DNA follows: TGTGCCAGCAGTGCGACTAGCGGGAGATCCTACGAGCAGTACGTC.

This chain connects TRBV19 to TRBJ2-1; TRBD2 is a possible D gene (6 bases). CDR3 length: 14 residues. In germline, CDR1 is LNHDA, CDR2 SQIVND (reference sequence). Trimming shortened V by 6 bases and J by 0 bases, and 9 bases separated the two germline ends. The CDR3 loop reads CASSSTSSYNEQFF. The CDR3 coding sequence is TGTGCCAGTAGCTCGACTAGCTCCTACAATGAGCAGTTCTTC.

The CDR3 spells CSVIGTNVYEQYF. The DNA for the CDR3 is TGCAGCGTGATTGGGACAAACGTCTACGAGCAGTACTTC. This chain connects TRBV29-1 to TRBJ2-7; TRBD1 might be the D (6 bases). Trimming took off 6 bases at V and 3 bases at J, with 15 bases between the two ends. Germline V gene sequence: CDR1 SQVTM, CDR2 ANQGSEA. This CDR3 comprises 13 residues.

V gene TRBV7-3 combines with J gene TRBJ2-2; TRBD1 matches 8 bases. V dropped 1 base and J dropped 7; count of bases not matched to a gene: 8. The CDR3 is made up of 16 amino acids. Germline V lookup: CDR1 SGHTA, CDR2 FQGTGA. CDR3 protein: CASSLNSRGLDGELFF. The DNA of the CDR3 is TGTGCCAGCAGCTTAAATTCCAGGGGGCTTGACGGGGAGCTGTTTTTT.

This chain connects TRBV28 to TRBJ1-3; 7 nucleotides match TRBD1. Germline values: CDR1 MDHEN, CDR2 SYDVKM. With V trimmed by 7 bases and J by 2 bases, 2 bases remained unmatched. This CDR3 is 13 amino acids long. The chain's CDR3 is CASIDRAGNTIYF. The CDR3 nucleotides are TGTGCCAGCATCGACAGGGCTGGAAACACCATATATTTT.

The rearrangement links TRBV9 to TRBJ1-4; D not certain. V gave up 0 bases and J gave up 8 bases, with 14 bases separating them. CDR3 size: 15 residues. Germline CDR1 reads SGDLS; CDR2 reads YYNGEE. CDR3 bases: TGTGCCAGCAGCGTAGAGCCCGGGGAGGAGGAAAAACTGTTTTTT. Translated, it gives CASSVEPGEEEKLFF.